This is a list of T cell receptor beta chains from one sample in a study of cytomegalovirus exposure and HLA in healthy donors. The protocol was immunoSEQ multiplex PCR, while the TCRdb copy is restricted to in-frame clones and leaves out a portion. Counted here are around 140,000 clones, roughly four fifths occurring once; the ten biggest clones make up approximately 9.7%. Material: PBMCs. The receptors here all came from a woman aged 55 to 70 in good health and CMV-seropositive. CDR3s include the opening cysteine and the closing phenylalanine or tryptophan. Each record gives: clone size, V gene, D gene, J gene, CDR3 length, CDR3 protein, CDR3 DNA. A D gene is named only where the DNA matches it firmly. Rows give clone size only sometimes, using once, few, many, or a class for an expanded clone.

.	TRBV15	.	TRBJ2-7	15	CATSRDFRSSYEQYF	TGTGCCACCAGCAGAGATTTTAGAAGCTCCTACGAGCAGTACTTC
.	TRBV7-9	TRBD2	TRBJ2-1	14	CASSLAAPGNEQFF	TGTGCCAGCAGTCTAGCGGCCCCGGGCAATGAGCAGTTCTTC
once	TRBV10-3	TRBD2	TRBJ2-7	19	CAIRKKIEGLAGTLGEQYF	TGTGCCATCAGAAAAAAGATAGAGGGACTAGCGGGGACCTTGGGGGAGCAGTACTTC
.	TRBV19	TRBD1	TRBJ1-1	13	CASSSRQGQGAFF	TGTGCCAGTAGTTCCCGACAGGGACAGGGAGCTTTCTTT
.	TRBV30	TRBD1	TRBJ2-2	14	CAWNRGFNTGELFF	TGTGCCTGGAACAGGGGTTTCAACACCGGGGAGCTGTTTTTT
once	TRBV28	.	TRBJ2-7	14	CASTRRGRSYEQYF	TGTGCCAGCACCCGCAGGGGTAGGTCCTACGAGCAGTACTTC
.	TRBV6-1	.	TRBJ2-1	13	CASLGRGSDEQFF	TGTGCCAGCCTCGGGAGAGGGTCCGATGAGCAGTTCTTC
.	TRBV4-2	.	TRBJ1-2	15	CASSQSSVRQNGYTF	TGTGCCAGCAGCCAATCCTCGGTCAGGCAGAATGGCTACACCTTC
.	TRBV6-5	TRBD2	TRBJ2-7	16	CASSWGLAGGPYEQYF	TGTGCCAGCAGTTGGGGACTAGCGGGAGGGCCCTACGAGCAGTACTTC
.	TRBV30	.	TRBJ1-2	12	CAVRHINYGYTF	TGTGCCGTAAGACACATCAACTATGGCTACACCTTC
few	TRBV27	.	TRBJ2-7	13	CASRGPGEYEQYF	TGTGCCAGCAGGGGGCCAGGGGAATACGAGCAGTACTTC
.	TRBV29-1	TRBD1	TRBJ2-7	12	CSVEGQGTRRYF	TGCAGCGTTGAGGGACAGGGGACCCGGCGGTACTTC
.	TRBV4-3	TRBD2	TRBJ2-7	14	CASSLRLAYYEQYF	TGCGCCAGCAGCCTCCGACTAGCCTACTACGAGCAGTACTTC
.	TRBV28	.	TRBJ2-1	15	CASTGGDRSYNEQFF	TGTGCCAGCACCGGGGGGGACAGATCCTACAATGAGCAGTTCTTC
.	TRBV28	TRBD2	TRBJ2-7	14	CASRRFGGGYEQYF	TGTGCCAGCAGACGATTTGGGGGGGGCTACGAGCAGTACTTC
.	TRBV11-2	TRBD1	TRBJ2-2	14	CASTTTGVYGELFF	TGTGCCAGCACCACCACAGGGGTGTACGGGGAGCTGTTTTTT
.	TRBV5-4	.	TRBJ2-3	15	CASTIQGSVTDTQYF	TGTGCCAGCACCATCCAGGGATCGGTCACAGATACGCAGTATTTT
.	TRBV11-3	.	TRBJ2-5	14	CASSLLRSQETQYF	TGTGCCAGCAGCTTACTCCGGAGTCAGGAGACCCAGTACTTC
.	TRBV18	.	TRBJ1-4	13	CASTVATNEKLFF	TGTGCCAGCACAGTTGCAACTAATGAAAAACTGTTTTTT
.	TRBV19	TRBD2	TRBJ2-7	15	CASSIAAGVADEQYF	TGTGCCAGTAGTATAGCGGCGGGAGTCGCGGACGAGCAGTACTTC
.	TRBV30	TRBD2	TRBJ2-7	15	CAWTKLAGQFYEQYF	TGTGCCTGGACCAAACTAGCGGGCCAATTCTACGAGCAGTACTTC
.	TRBV7-9	.	TRBJ2-1	13	CASSILGGDEQFF	TGTGCCAGCAGCATATTAGGGGGGGATGAGCAGTTCTTC
.	TRBV10-1	TRBD2	TRBJ2-3	17	CASSARTSGSRTDTQYF	TGCGCCAGCAGTGCCCGCACTAGCGGGAGTCGGACAGATACGCAGTATTTT
.	TRBV7-3	TRBD1	TRBJ1-5	13	CASSTRGNQPQHF	TGTGCCAGCAGCACCAGGGGGAACCAGCCCCAGCATTTT
.	TRBV6-4	TRBD1	TRBJ2-3	15	CASSRGTGLTDTQYF	TGTGCCAGCAGTCGTGGGACAGGCCTCACAGATACGCAGTATTTT
.	TRBV29-1	TRBD1	TRBJ1-1	11	CSVDGGGEAFF	TGCAGCGTTGATGGAGGGGGCGAAGCTTTCTTT
.	TRBV4-1	TRBD1	TRBJ2-7	16	CASTPELRTGMYEQYF	TGCGCCAGCACACCTGAGTTAAGGACAGGGATGTACGAGCAGTACTTC
.	TRBV9	.	TRBJ2-7	13	CASSVLPAYEQYF	TGTGCCAGCAGCGTGCTCCCAGCCTACGAGCAGTACTTC
.	TRBV19	.	TRBJ1-2	13	CASSLPANYGYTF	TGTGCCAGTAGTTTGCCAGCTAACTATGGCTACACCTTC
once	TRBV5-4	TRBD1	TRBJ2-7	15	CASSPASDRDYEQYF	TGTGCCAGCAGCCCGGCCAGTGACAGGGACTACGAGCAGTACTTC
few	TRBV29-1	.	TRBJ2-7	13	CSAAMGLAGEQYF	TGCAGCGCCGCTATGGGCCTCGCCGGCGAGCAGTACTTC
.	TRBV19	.	TRBJ1-1	15	CASSQQVSKNTEAFF	TGTGCCAGTAGTCAACAGGTTTCGAAGAACACTGAAGCTTTCTTT
.	TRBV5-6	TRBD1	TRBJ2-3	15	CASSLVQGAEGTQYF	TGTGCCAGCAGCTTGGTCCAGGGGGCCGAGGGTACGCAGTATTTT
once	TRBV5-4	.	TRBJ1-1	16	CASSARTDYINTEAFF	TGTGCCAGCAGCGCCCGGACAGATTATATCAACACTGAAGCTTTCTTT
.	TRBV2	TRBD1	TRBJ2-3	14	CATRNRGSTDTQYF	TGTGCCACCAGGAACAGGGGAAGCACAGATACGCAGTATTTT
.	TRBV6-5	.	TRBJ2-7	14	CASSYGPGTYEQYF	TGTGCCAGCAGTTACGGGCCGGGGACCTACGAGCAGTACTTC
.	TRBV7-9	.	TRBJ1-4	14	CASSPLATNEKLFF	TGTGCCAGCAGCCCACTTGCAACTAATGAAAAACTGTTTTTT
.	TRBV29-1	TRBD1	TRBJ1-2	12	CSVDREGDGYTF	TGCAGCGTGGACAGGGAGGGGGATGGCTACACCTTC
.	TRBV7-9	TRBD1	TRBJ2-5	16	CASSPPATGLEETQYF	TGTGCCAGCAGCCCCCCCGCGACAGGGCTAGAGGAGACCCAGTACTTC
.	TRBV7-9	.	TRBJ1-2	15	CASSLAQTANYGYTF	TGTGCCAGCAGCTTAGCACAGACAGCTAACTATGGCTACACCTTC
.	TRBV19	.	TRBJ2-6	14	CASNWGPGANVLTF	TGTGCCAGTAACTGGGGGCCTGGGGCCAACGTCCTGACTTTC
.	TRBV7-9	.	TRBJ2-7	14	CASSSQLQTYEQYF	TGTGCCAGCAGCTCCCAGTTACAGACCTACGAGCAGTACTTC
.	TRBV28	.	TRBJ1-5	13	CASSHRVDQPQHF	TGTGCCAGCAGTCACAGGGTAGATCAGCCCCAGCATTTT
.	TRBV7-3	.	TRBJ2-2	16	CASSSRDLANTGELFF	TGTGCCAGCAGCTCCCGGGATCTCGCGAACACCGGGGAGCTGTTTTTT
.	TRBV11-2	.	TRBJ1-5	15	CASSSGVQVGQPQHF	TGTGCCAGCAGCTCAGGGGTCCAGGTCGGGCAGCCCCAGCATTTT
.	TRBV4-2	TRBD1	TRBJ1-1	15	CASSREQGLNTEAFF	TGTGCCAGCAGCCGAGAACAGGGGTTGAACACTGAAGCTTTCTTT
.	TRBV19	TRBD2	TRBJ2-3	16	CASTDRTSGSADTQYF	TGTGCCAGTACCGACCGGACTAGCGGGAGCGCAGATACGCAGTATTTT